A selection of T cell receptor beta chains follows, all from one sample in a study of blood T cells in healthy people across ages. MiXCR, run by TCRdb on the 5' RACE reads, gives a single entry per CDR3 protein. The sample holds over 550,000 distinct CDR3 sequences, roughly 30% seen once. Sequences were obtained from blood. Every receptor here comes from a woman aged 80 or older in good health. CDR3s include the opening cysteine and the closing phenylalanine or tryptophan. Each record gives: clone size, V gene, J gene, D gene, CDR3 protein, CDR3 DNA. A D gene is named only where the DNA matches it firmly. Expanded clones get a size class; other rows say once, few or many, or leave the size out.

clone_size: -
v_call: TRBV6-5
j_call: TRBJ2-5
d_call: -
cdr3_aa: CATRDTVKPNQETQYF
cdr3_nt: TGTGCCACCCGGGATACGGTGAAACCGAATCAAGAGACCCAGTACTTC

clone_size: -
v_call: TRBV20-1
j_call: TRBJ1-5
d_call: TRBD1
cdr3_aa: CSAYPGGAGQPQHF
cdr3_nt: TGCAGTGCCTACCCAGGGGGCGCGGGGCAGCCCCAGCATTTT

clone_size: few
v_call: TRBV3-1
j_call: TRBJ1-1
d_call: -
cdr3_aa: CASSQDRLDSSMNTEAFF
cdr3_nt: TGTGCCAGCAGCCAAGATCGGTTAGACAGCTCAATGAACACTGAAGCTTTCTTT

clone_size: many
v_call: TRBV4-3
j_call: TRBJ1-2
d_call: -
cdr3_aa: CASSQERGYYGYTF
cdr3_nt: TGCGCCAGCAGCCAAGAGCGGGGCTACTATGGCTACACCTTC

clone_size: -
v_call: TRBV11-1
j_call: TRBJ1-1
d_call: -
cdr3_aa: CASSRDTRNTEAFF
cdr3_nt: TGTGCCAGCAGCCGGGACACCAGGAACACTGAAGCTTTCTTT

clone_size: few
v_call: TRBV3-1
j_call: TRBJ2-5
d_call: TRBD2
cdr3_aa: CASSQLGAGDVRDEQYF
cdr3_nt: TGTGCCAGCAGCCAATTAGGAGCGGGGGATGTTAGGGATGAGCAGTACTTC

clone_size: -
v_call: TRBV7-2
j_call: TRBJ2-1
d_call: -
cdr3_aa: CASSLYGNQFF
cdr3_nt: TGTGCCAGCAGCTTATATGGGAATCAGTTCTTC

clone_size: -
v_call: TRBV20-1
j_call: TRBJ1-2
d_call: -
cdr3_aa: CSARGREDYGYTF
cdr3_nt: TGCAGTGCTAGGGGGAGAGAAGACTATGGCTACACCTTC

clone_size: -
v_call: TRBV11-2
j_call: TRBJ1-2
d_call: -
cdr3_aa: CASSLRGSTGYGYTF
cdr3_nt: TGTGCCAGCAGCTTACGAGGCAGCACCGGCTATGGCTACACCTTC

clone_size: many
v_call: TRBV15
j_call: TRBJ2-1
d_call: -
cdr3_aa: CATSRPFPSYNEQFF
cdr3_nt: TGTGCCACCAGCAGACCCTTCCCCTCCTACAATGAGCAGTTCTTC

clone_size: few
v_call: TRBV20-1
j_call: TRBJ2-5
d_call: TRBD1
cdr3_aa: CSTQKGAYNEQYF
cdr3_nt: TGCAGTACCCAGAAGGGGGCATACAATGAGCAGTACTTC

clone_size: -
v_call: TRBV10-3
j_call: TRBJ1-6
d_call: -
cdr3_aa: CAISRERDNSPLHF
cdr3_nt: TGTGCCATCAGCAGGGAGCGGGATAATTCACCCCTCCACTTT

clone_size: -
v_call: TRBV30
j_call: TRBJ2-2
d_call: -
cdr3_aa: CAWSFGTRLAGELFF
cdr3_nt: TGTGCCTGGAGTTTCGGGACCCGTTTGGCCGGGGAGCTGTTTTTT

clone_size: once
v_call: TRBV4-2
j_call: TRBJ1-4
d_call: TRBD1
cdr3_aa: CASSPRDRGTEKLFF
cdr3_nt: TGTGCCAGCAGCCCTCGGGACAGAGGAACGGAAAAACTGTTTTTT

clone_size: many
v_call: TRBV7-3
j_call: TRBJ2-3
d_call: -
cdr3_aa: CASSLTGAGSSTDTQYF
cdr3_nt: TGTGCCAGCAGCTTAACGGGGGCGGGGAGTAGCACAGATACGCAGTATTTT

clone_size: -
v_call: TRBV5-1
j_call: TRBJ2-2
d_call: TRBD1
cdr3_aa: CASSPAGRGSTGELFF
cdr3_nt: TGCGCCAGCAGCCCGGCCGGCAGGGGGAGCACCGGGGAGCTGTTTTTT

clone_size: -
v_call: TRBV5-1
j_call: TRBJ2-5
d_call: TRBD2
cdr3_aa: CASSLGSSGGAGAKETQYF
cdr3_nt: TGCGCCAGCAGCTTGGGAAGTAGCGGGGGGGCCGGAGCGAAAGAGACCCAGTACTTC

clone_size: -
v_call: TRBV12-3/TRBV12-4
j_call: TRBJ2-3
d_call: -
cdr3_aa: CANSLRHATDTQYF
cdr3_nt: TGTGCCAACAGTTTAAGACATGCCACAGATACGCAGTATTTT

clone_size: -
v_call: TRBV20-1
j_call: TRBJ1-5
d_call: TRBD1
cdr3_aa: CSAGTDRGNQPQHF
cdr3_nt: TGCAGTGCGGGCACGGACAGGGGAAATCAGCCCCAGCATTTT

clone_size: -
v_call: TRBV5-1
j_call: TRBJ2-3
d_call: -
cdr3_aa: CASSLGEGDTQYF
cdr3_nt: TGCGCCAGCAGTCTAGGAGAAGGAGATACGCAGTATTTT

clone_size: -
v_call: TRBV2
j_call: TRBJ1-4
d_call: -
cdr3_aa: CASSAVRGPNEKLFF
cdr3_nt: TGTGCCAGCAGTGCTGTTAGGGGCCCTAATGAAAAACTGTTTTTT

clone_size: many
v_call: TRBV7-2
j_call: TRBJ2-7
d_call: -
cdr3_aa: CASSRVKGSSYEQYF
cdr3_nt: TGTGCCAGCAGTCGAGTAAAGGGTTCTTCCTACGAGCAGTACTTC

clone_size: many
v_call: TRBV20-1
j_call: TRBJ2-5
d_call: TRBD1
cdr3_aa: CSARTDRRETQYF
cdr3_nt: TGCAGTGCTAGAACGGACAGGAGGGAGACCCAGTACTTC

clone_size: -
v_call: TRBV29-1
j_call: TRBJ1-1
d_call: -
cdr3_aa: CSVAGPGNTEAFF
cdr3_nt: TGCAGCGTTGCGGGTCCGGGGAACACTGAAGCTTTCTTT

clone_size: many
v_call: TRBV30
j_call: TRBJ2-6
d_call: TRBD1
cdr3_aa: CAWGQGTGANVLTF
cdr3_nt: TGTGCCTGGGGACAGGGTACTGGGGCCAACGTCCTGACTTTC

clone_size: many
v_call: TRBV20-1
j_call: TRBJ2-7
d_call: TRBD1
cdr3_aa: CSARTGTGGDEQYF
cdr3_nt: TGCAGTGCTAGAACCGGGACAGGGGGCGACGAGCAGTACTTC

clone_size: many
v_call: TRBV4-3
j_call: TRBJ1-2
d_call: TRBD1
cdr3_aa: CASSPLGTGRGYTF
cdr3_nt: TGCGCCAGCAGCCCTCTAGGGACAGGGAGAGGCTACACCTTC

clone_size: many
v_call: TRBV7-2
j_call: TRBJ1-5
d_call: -
cdr3_aa: CASSSHSDQPQHF
cdr3_nt: TGTGCCAGCAGCTCCCATTCGGATCAGCCCCAGCATTTT

clone_size: -
v_call: TRBV6-5
j_call: TRBJ1-5
d_call: -
cdr3_aa: CASSYSDEFNQPQHF
cdr3_nt: TGTGCCAGCAGTTACTCTGACGAGTTCAATCAGCCCCAGCATTTT

clone_size: -
v_call: TRBV5-1
j_call: TRBJ2-1
d_call: -
cdr3_aa: CASSPDVASGSYNEQFF
cdr3_nt: TGCGCCAGCAGCCCGGACGTTGCTTCGGGCTCCTACAATGAGCAGTTCTTC

clone_size: many
v_call: TRBV7-2
j_call: TRBJ2-3
d_call: -
cdr3_aa: CASSSQIGDTQYF
cdr3_nt: TGTGCCAGCAGCTCCCAAATTGGGGATACGCAGTATTTT

clone_size: -
v_call: TRBV3-1
j_call: TRBJ1-1
d_call: -
cdr3_aa: CASSQRKATTEAFF
cdr3_nt: TGTGCCAGCAGCCAACGGAAGGCCACCACTGAAGCTTTCTTT

clone_size: many
v_call: TRBV20-1
j_call: TRBJ2-1
d_call: -
cdr3_aa: CSANDGVTNEQFF
cdr3_nt: TGCAGTGCCAATGACGGGGTGACGAATGAGCAGTTCTTC

clone_size: many
v_call: TRBV19
j_call: TRBJ2-5
d_call: TRBD2
cdr3_aa: CASSSTSGGSRGETQYF
cdr3_nt: TGTGCCAGTAGTAGTACTAGCGGGGGGTCCCGAGGAGAGACCCAGTACTTC

clone_size: -
v_call: TRBV2
j_call: TRBJ1-1
d_call: -
cdr3_aa: CASSESTLIQTEAFF
cdr3_nt: TGTGCCAGCAGTGAATCTACACTGATTCAGACTGAAGCTTTCTTT

clone_size: many
v_call: TRBV18
j_call: TRBJ2-7
d_call: -
cdr3_aa: CASSPPGAYEQYF
cdr3_nt: TGTGCCAGCTCACCACCCGGAGCCTACGAGCAGTACTTC

clone_size: few
v_call: TRBV27
j_call: TRBJ2-2
d_call: -
cdr3_aa: CASSLSTFTGELFF
cdr3_nt: TGTGCCAGCAGTTTATCGACGTTCACCGGGGAGCTGTTTTTT

clone_size: -
v_call: TRBV20-1
j_call: TRBJ1-1
d_call: -
cdr3_aa: CSVTVRVGGTEAFF
cdr3_nt: TGCAGTGTTACCGTTCGGGTCGGCGGCACTGAAGCTTTCTTT

clone_size: many
v_call: TRBV7-9
j_call: TRBJ1-6
d_call: -
cdr3_aa: CASSLTGNNSPLHF
cdr3_nt: TGTGCCAGCAGCTTAACAGGGAATAATTCACCCCTCCACTTT

clone_size: many
v_call: TRBV6-2/TRBV6-3
j_call: TRBJ1-2
d_call: -
cdr3_aa: CASSYSTSNYGYTF
cdr3_nt: TGTGCCAGCAGTTACTCCACTTCTAACTATGGCTACACCTTC

clone_size: many
v_call: TRBV7-2
j_call: TRBJ2-7
d_call: TRBD1
cdr3_aa: CASSIRGQGGNEQYF
cdr3_nt: TGTGCCAGCAGCATCCGGGGACAGGGCGGGAACGAGCAGTACTTC

clone_size: many
v_call: TRBV12-3/TRBV12-4
j_call: TRBJ2-1
d_call: TRBD2
cdr3_aa: CASSLALAGLGEQFF
cdr3_nt: TGTGCCAGCAGTTTAGCCCTAGCGGGGCTCGGTGAGCAGTTCTTC

clone_size: few
v_call: TRBV18
j_call: TRBJ1-4
d_call: TRBD1
cdr3_aa: CASSRRTGGTTNEKLFF
cdr3_nt: TGTGCCAGCTCACGCCGGACAGGCGGAACGACTAATGAAAAACTGTTTTTT

clone_size: few
v_call: TRBV5-1
j_call: TRBJ1-4
d_call: -
cdr3_aa: CASSLGQLNEKLFF
cdr3_nt: TGCGCCAGCAGCTTGGGGCAGCTTAATGAAAAACTGTTTTTT

clone_size: many
v_call: TRBV6-5
j_call: TRBJ2-5
d_call: TRBD1
cdr3_aa: CASSYSGQASWGYQETQYF
cdr3_nt: TGTGCCAGCAGTTACTCAGGACAGGCATCTTGGGGGTACCAAGAGACCCAGTACTTC

clone_size: many
v_call: TRBV7-2
j_call: TRBJ2-5
d_call: TRBD1
cdr3_aa: CASQFGDRARETQYF
cdr3_nt: TGTGCCAGCCAGTTCGGGGACAGGGCCAGAGAGACCCAGTACTTC

clone_size: -
v_call: TRBV9
j_call: TRBJ2-1
d_call: -
cdr3_aa: CASSETGTYYNEQFF
cdr3_nt: TGTGCCAGCAGCGAAACAGGGACTTACTACAATGAGCAGTTCTTC

clone_size: many
v_call: TRBV6-1
j_call: TRBJ2-3
d_call: -
cdr3_aa: CASERGRTDTQYF
cdr3_nt: TGTGCCAGCGAAAGGGGCCGGACAGATACGCAGTATTTT